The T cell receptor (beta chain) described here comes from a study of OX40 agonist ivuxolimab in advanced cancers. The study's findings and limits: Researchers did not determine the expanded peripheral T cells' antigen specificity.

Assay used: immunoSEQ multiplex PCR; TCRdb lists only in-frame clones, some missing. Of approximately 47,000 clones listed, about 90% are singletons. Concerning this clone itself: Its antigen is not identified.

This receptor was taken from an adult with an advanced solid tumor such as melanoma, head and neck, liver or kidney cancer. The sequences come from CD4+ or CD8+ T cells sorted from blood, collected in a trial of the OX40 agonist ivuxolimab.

This CDR3 reads CASKSGERTGELFF. The CDR3 DNA reads TGTGCCAGCAAAAGCGGCGAGCGCACCGGGGAGCTGTTTTTT. This chain joins TRBV9 and TRBJ2-2; maybe TRBD2 (5 bases). Germline V gene lookup returns CDR1 SGDLS and CDR2 YYNGEE. The CDR3 totals 14 residues. Trimming stripped 6 bases from V and 4 bases from J, with 13 bases between. Supplemented by reference TRBV9 and TRBJ2-2, the full variable domain reads DSGVTQTPKHLITATGQRVTLRCSPRSGDLSVYWYQQSLDQGLQFLIQYYNGEERAKGNILERFSAQQFPDLHSELNLSSLELGDSALYFCASKSGERTGELFFGEGSRLTVL.